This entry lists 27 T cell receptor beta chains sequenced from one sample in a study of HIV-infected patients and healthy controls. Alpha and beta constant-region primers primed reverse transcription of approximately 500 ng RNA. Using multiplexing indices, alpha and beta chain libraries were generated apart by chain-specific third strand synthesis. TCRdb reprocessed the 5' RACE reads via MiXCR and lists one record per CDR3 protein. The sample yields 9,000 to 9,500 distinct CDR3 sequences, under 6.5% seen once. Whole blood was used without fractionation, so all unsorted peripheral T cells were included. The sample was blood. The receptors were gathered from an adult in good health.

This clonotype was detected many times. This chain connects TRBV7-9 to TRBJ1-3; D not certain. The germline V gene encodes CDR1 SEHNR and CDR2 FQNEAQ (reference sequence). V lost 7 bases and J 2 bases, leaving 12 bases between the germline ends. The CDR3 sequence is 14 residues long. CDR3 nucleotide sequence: TGTGCCAGCACCGGCCGGACGGCTGGAAACACCATATATTTT. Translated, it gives CASTGRTAGNTIYF.

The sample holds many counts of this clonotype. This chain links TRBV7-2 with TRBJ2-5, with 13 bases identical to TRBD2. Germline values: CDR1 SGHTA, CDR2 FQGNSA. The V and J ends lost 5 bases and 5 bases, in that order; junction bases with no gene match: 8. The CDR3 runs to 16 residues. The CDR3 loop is CASSRPPGLAGETQYF. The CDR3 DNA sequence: TGTGCCAGCAGCCGCCCCCCGGGACTAGCGGGGGAGACCCAGTACTTC.

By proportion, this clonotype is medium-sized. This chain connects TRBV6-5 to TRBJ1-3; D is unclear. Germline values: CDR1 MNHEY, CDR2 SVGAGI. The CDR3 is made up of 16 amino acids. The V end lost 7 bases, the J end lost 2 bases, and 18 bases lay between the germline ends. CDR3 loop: CASMSSMWVPGNTIYF. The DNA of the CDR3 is TGTGCCAGCATGTCTTCGATGTGGGTACCTGGAAACACCATATATTTT.

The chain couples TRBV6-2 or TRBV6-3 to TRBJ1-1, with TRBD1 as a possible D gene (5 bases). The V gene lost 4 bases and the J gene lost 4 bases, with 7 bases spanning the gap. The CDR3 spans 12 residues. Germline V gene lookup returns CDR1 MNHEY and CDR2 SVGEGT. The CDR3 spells CASSFGGTEAFF. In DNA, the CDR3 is TGTGCCAGCAGTTTCGGGGGCACTGAAGCTTTCTTT.

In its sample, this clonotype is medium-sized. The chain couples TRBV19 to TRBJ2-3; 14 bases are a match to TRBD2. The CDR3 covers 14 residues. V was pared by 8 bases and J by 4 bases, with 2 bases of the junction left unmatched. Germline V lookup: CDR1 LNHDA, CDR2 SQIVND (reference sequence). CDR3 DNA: TGTGCCAGTGGACTAGCGGGGGGTCCAGATACGCAGTATTTT. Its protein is CASGLAGGPDTQYF.

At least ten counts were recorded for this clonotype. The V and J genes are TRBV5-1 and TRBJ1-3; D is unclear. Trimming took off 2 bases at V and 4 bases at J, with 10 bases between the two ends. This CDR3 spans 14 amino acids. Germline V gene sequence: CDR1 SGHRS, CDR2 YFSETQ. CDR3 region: CASSLQSSGNTIYF. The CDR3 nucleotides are TGCGCCAGCAGCTTACAATCGAGCGGAAACACCATATATTTT.

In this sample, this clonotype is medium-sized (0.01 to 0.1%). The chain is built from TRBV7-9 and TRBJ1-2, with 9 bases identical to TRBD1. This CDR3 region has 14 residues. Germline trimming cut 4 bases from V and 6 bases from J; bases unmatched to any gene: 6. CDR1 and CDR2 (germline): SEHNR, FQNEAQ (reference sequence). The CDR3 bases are TGTGCCAGCAGCTCCAGGACAGGGGAGCATGGCTACACCTTC. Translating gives CASSSRTGEHGYTF.

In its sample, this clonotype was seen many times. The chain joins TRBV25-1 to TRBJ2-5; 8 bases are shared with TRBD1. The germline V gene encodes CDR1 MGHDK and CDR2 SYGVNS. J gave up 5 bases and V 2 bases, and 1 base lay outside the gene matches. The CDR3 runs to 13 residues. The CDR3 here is CASSEQGAETQYF. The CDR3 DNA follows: TGTGCCAGCAGTGAACAGGGGGCTGAGACCCAGTACTTC.

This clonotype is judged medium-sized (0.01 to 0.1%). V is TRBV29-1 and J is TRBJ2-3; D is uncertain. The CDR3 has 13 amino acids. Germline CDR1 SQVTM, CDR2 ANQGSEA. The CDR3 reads CILLGSLGDTQYF. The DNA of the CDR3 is TGCATCCTTCTAGGGTCCTTGGGTGATACGCAGTATTTT.

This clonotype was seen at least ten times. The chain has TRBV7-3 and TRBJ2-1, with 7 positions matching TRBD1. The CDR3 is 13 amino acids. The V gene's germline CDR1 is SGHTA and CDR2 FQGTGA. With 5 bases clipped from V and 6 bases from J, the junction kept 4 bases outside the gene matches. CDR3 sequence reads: CASSKGQFNEQFF. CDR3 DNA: TGTGCCAGCAGCAAGGGACAGTTCAATGAGCAGTTCTTC. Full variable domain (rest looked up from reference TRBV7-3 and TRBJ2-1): GAGVSQTPSNKVTEKGKYVELRCDPISGHTALYWYRQSLGQGPEFLIYFQGTGAADDSGLPNDRFFAVRPEGSVSTLKIQRTERGDSAVYLCASSKGQFNEQFFGPGTRLTVL.

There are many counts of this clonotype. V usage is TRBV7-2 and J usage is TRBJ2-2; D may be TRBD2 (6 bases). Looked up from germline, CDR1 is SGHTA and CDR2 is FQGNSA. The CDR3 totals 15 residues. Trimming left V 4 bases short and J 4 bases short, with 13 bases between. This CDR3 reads CASSSGGLVTGELFF. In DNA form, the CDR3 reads TGTGCCAGCAGCTCTGGAGGGTTGGTCACCGGGGAGCTGTTTTTT.

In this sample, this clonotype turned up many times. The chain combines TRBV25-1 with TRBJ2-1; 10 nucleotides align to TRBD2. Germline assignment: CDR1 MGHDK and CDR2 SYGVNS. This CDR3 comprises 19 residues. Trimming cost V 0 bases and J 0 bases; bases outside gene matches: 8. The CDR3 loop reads CASSEYASGGTRSYNEQFF. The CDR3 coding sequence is TGTGCCAGCAGTGAATATGCTAGCGGGGGAACCCGCTCCTACAATGAGCAGTTCTTC. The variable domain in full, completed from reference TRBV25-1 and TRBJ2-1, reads EADIYQTPRYLVIGTGKKITLECSQTMGHDKMYWYQQDPGMELHLIHYSYGVNSTEKGDLSSESTVSRIRTEHFPLTLESARPSHTSQYLCASSEYASGGTRSYNEQFFGPGTRLTVL.

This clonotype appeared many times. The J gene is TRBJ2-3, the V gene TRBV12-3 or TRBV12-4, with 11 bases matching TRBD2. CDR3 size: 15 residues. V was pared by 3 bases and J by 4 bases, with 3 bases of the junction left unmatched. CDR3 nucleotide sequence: TGTGCCAGCAGTTTTACTAGCGGGGGACCAGATACGCAGTATTTT. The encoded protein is CASSFTSGGPDTQYF.

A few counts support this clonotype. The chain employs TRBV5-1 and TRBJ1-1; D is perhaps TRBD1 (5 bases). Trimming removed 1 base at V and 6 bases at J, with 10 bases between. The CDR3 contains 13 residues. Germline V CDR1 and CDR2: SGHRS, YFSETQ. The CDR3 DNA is TGCGCCAGCAGCTTGACAAGGGGTGCTGAAGCTTTCTTT. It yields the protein CASSLTRGAEAFF. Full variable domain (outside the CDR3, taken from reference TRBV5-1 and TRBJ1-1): KAGVTQTPRYLIKTRGQQVTLSCSPISGHRSVSWYQQTPGQGLQFLFEYFSETQRNKGNFPGRFSGRQFSNSRSEMNVSTLELGDSALYLCASSLTRGAEAFFGQGTRLTVV.

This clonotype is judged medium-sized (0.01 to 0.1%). The DNA of the CDR3 is TGTGCCAGCAGCCGCTCGGGGTACGAGCAGTACTTC. The encoded protein is CASSRSGYEQYF. The J gene is TRBJ2-7, the V gene TRBV28; D possibly corresponds to TRBD2 (5 bases). The CDR3 is 12 amino acids. Trimming removed 6 bases from V and 4 bases from J, with 10 bases in between. Germline V gene sequence: CDR1 MDHEN, CDR2 SYDVKM. The full variable domain, in which reference TRBV28 and TRBJ2-7 provide the parts outside the CDR3, is DVKVTQSSRYLVKRTGEKVFLECVQDMDHENMFWYRQDPGLGLRLIYFSYDVKMKEKGDIPEGYSVSREKKERFSLILESASTNQTSMYLCASSRSGYEQYFGPGTRLTVT.

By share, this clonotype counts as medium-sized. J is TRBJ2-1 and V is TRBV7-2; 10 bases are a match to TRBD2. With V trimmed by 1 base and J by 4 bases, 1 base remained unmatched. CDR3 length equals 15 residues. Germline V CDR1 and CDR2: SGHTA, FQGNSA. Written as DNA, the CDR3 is TGTGCCAGCAGCTTAGGTAGCGGGGGGTACAATGAGCAGTTCTTC. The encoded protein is CASSLGSGGYNEQFF.

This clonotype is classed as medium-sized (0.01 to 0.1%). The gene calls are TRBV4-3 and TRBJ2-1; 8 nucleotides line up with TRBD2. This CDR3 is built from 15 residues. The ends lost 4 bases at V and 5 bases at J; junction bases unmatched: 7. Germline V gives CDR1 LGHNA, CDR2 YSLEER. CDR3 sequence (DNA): TGCGCCAGCAGCCGGGAGGGGCGGGAGGACAATGAGCAGTTCTTC. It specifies CASSREGREDNEQFF.

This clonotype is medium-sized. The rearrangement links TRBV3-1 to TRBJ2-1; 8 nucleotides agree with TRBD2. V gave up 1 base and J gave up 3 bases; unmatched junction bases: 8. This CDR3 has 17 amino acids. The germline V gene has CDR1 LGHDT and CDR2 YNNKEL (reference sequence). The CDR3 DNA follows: TGTGCCAGCAGCCAAGCCAGCGGGGGAACGTTCTACAATGAGCAGTTCTTC. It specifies CASSQASGGTFYNEQFF.

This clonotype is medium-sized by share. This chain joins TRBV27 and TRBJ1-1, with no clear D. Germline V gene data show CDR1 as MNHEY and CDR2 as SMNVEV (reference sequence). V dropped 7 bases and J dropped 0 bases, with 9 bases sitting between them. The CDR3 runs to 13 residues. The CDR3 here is CASKDNLNTEAFF. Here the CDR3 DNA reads TGTGCCAGCAAGGATAACCTGAACACTGAAGCTTTCTTT.

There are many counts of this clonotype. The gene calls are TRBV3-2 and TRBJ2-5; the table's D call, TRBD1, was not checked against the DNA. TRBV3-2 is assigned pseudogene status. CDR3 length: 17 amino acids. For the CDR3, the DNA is TGTGCCAGCAGCGCTAACCCCCACTACAGGGCGAAAGAGACCCAGTACTTC. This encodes CASSANPHYRAKETQYF.

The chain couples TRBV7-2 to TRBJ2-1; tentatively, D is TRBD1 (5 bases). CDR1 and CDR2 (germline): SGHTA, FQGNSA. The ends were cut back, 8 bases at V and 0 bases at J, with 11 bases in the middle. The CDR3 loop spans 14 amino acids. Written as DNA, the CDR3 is TGTGCCAGCGGGGCGGAAAACTCCTACAATGAGCAGTTCTTC. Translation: CASGAENSYNEQFF.

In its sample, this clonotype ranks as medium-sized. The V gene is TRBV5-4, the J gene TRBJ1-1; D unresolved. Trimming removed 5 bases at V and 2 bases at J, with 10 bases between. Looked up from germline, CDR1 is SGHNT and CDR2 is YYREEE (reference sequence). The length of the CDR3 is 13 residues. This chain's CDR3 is CASSSRANTEAFF. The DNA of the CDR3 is TGTGCCAGCAGTTCGAGGGCAAACACTGAAGCTTTCTTT.

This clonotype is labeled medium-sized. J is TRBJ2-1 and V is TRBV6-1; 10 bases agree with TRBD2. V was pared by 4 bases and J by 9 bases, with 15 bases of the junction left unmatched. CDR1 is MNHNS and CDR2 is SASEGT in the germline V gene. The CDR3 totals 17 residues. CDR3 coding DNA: TGTGCCAGCAGTGCCCTTCTTAGCGGGGGGCCCCGTGGTGAGCAGTTCTTC. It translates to CASSALLSGGPRGEQFF.

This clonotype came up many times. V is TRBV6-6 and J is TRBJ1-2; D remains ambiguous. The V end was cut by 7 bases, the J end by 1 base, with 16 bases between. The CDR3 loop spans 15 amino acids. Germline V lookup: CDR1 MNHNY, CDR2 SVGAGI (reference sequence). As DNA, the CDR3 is TGTGCCAGCAAGAGTCTCGACGGGGTTAACTATGGCTACACCTTC. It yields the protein CASKSLDGVNYGYTF.

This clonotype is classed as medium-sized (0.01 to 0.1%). CDR3 residues: CASSLGAFTDTQYF. DNA for the CDR3: TGTGCCAGCAGCTTAGGAGCCTTCACAGATACGCAGTATTTT. The chain is built from TRBV7-2 and TRBJ2-3; D remains unclear. V was clipped by 1 base and J by 2 bases, with 7 bases between them. Per germline, CDR1 SGHTA and CDR2 FQGNSA. The CDR3 is 14 amino acids.

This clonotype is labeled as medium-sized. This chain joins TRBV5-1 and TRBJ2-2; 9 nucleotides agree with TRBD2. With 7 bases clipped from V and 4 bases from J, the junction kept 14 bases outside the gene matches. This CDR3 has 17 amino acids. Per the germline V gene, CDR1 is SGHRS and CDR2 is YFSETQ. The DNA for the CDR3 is TGCGCCAGCCAACTCGTATTAGCGGGAGATGGCACCGGGGAGCTGTTTTTT. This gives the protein CASQLVLAGDGTGELFF.

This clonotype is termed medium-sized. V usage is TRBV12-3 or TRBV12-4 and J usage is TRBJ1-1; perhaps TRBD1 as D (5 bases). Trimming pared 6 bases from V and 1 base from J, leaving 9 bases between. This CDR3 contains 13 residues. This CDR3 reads CASSRVANTEAFF. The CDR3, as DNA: TGTGCCAGCAGCAGGGTCGCGAACACTGAAGCTTTCTTT.